This TCR beta chain was observed in a study of T cells in women clearing cervical HPV infection. Of note for this clone: Its antigen is undetermined. Read sequence stops 3 residues before the CDR3 end, and the germline J gene provides the missing end.

Dot-blot hybridization genotyped cervical HPV amplified with MY09/MY11 PCR. Libraries were prepared by immunoSEQ multiplex PCR; TCRdb keeps only in-frame clonotypes and omits some of them. This sample's clone table lists roughly 20,000 clones. Findings of the study overall: Repertoire richness, not evenness, was significantly elevated in CIN3+ cases versus controls.

This CDR3 contains 13 residues. Between the trimmed V and J ends, which lost 5 bases and 5 bases, there was a span of 12 bases. Germline V gives CDR1 SGHTA, CDR2 FQGTGA. This TCR was recovered from a woman aged 18 to 75 with a cervical HPV16 infection that either progressed to CIN3+ or cleared (not recorded which). This rearrangement joins TRBV7-3 to TRBJ2-5; a weak D match, TRBD2 (6 bases). The sample consisted of blood buffy coat. The CDR3 DNA, read in part, is TGTGCCAGCAGCAAAAATCGGGGGGAGACC. Translating it yields CASSKNRGET. The CDR3, in full, reads CASSKNRGETQYF.